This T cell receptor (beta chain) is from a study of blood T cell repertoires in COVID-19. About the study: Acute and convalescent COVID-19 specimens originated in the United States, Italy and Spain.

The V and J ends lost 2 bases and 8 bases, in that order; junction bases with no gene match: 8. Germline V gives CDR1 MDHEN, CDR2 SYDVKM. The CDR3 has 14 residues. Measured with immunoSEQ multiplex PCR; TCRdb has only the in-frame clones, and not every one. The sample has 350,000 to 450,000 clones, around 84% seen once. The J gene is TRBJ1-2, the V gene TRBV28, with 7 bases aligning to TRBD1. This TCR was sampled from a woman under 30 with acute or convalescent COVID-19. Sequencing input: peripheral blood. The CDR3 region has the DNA TGTGCCAGCAGTTTAGGACAGGATCCAGTAGGCTACACCTTC. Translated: CASSLGQDPVGYTF.